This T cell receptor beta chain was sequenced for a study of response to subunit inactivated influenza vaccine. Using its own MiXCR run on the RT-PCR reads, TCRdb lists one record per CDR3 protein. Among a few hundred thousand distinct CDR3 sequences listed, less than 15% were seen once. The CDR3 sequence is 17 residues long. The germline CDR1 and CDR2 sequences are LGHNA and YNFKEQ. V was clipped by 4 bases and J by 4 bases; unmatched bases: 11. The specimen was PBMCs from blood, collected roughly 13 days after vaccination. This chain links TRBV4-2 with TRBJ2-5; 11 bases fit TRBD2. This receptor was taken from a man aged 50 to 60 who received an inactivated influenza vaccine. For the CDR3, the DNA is TGTGCCAGCAGCCCCTATTGGCTAGCGGGGGGTACAGAGACCCAGTACTTC. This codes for CASSPYWLAGGTETQYF.